The rows below give T cell receptor beta chains drawn from one sample of a study of T-cell reconstitution after alpha-beta-depleted transplantation in children. TCRdb fed the PCR reads into MiXCR, producing one record per CDR3 protein. The sample includes over 550,000 distinct CDR3 sequences, 10% to 13% of them seen just once. The source was PBMCs from the stem cell graft donor, collected from the stem cell graft. Every receptor here comes from a human donor who donated a stem cell graft to a child with acute myeloid leukemia. Each CDR3 is given with its conserved first and last residue. D genes are given only for firm matches. Rows may omit the clone size; those that give it use once, few, many or a size class.

v_gene	j_gene	d_gene	abundance	CDR3nt	CDR3aa
TRBV29-1	TRBJ2-1	TRBD2	many	TGCAGCGTTGAGGGACTAGCGGGACGCAACAATGAGCAGTTCTTC	CSVEGLAGRNNEQFF
TRBV5-1	TRBJ2-2	NA	NA	TGCGCCAGCAGCCGGACCGCGAACACCGGGGAGCTGTTTTTT	CASSRTANTGELFF
TRBV20-1	TRBJ2-5	TRBD1	NA	TGCAGTGCTAGACCTTGGACAGGGGAAGAGACCCAGTACTTC	CSARPWTGEETQYF
TRBV29-1	TRBJ2-7	NA	many	TGCAGCGGGAGGACAGCAGACTACGAGCAGTACTTC	CSGRTADYEQYF
TRBV20-1	TRBJ2-1	NA	NA	TGCAGTGCTAGGGCGCTAGCCGGGTCCGATGAGCAGTTCTTC	CSARALAGSDEQFF
TRBV3-1	TRBJ2-6	TRBD2	few	TGTGCCAGCAGCCAACGGACTAGCGGGCCATCCGGGGCCAACGTCCTGACTTTC	CASSQRTSGPSGANVLTF
TRBV20-1	TRBJ2-2	NA	NA	TGCAGCTCGAGGGGGAACAGAGTCGGGGAGCTGTTTTTT	CSSRGNRVGELFF
TRBV6-1	TRBJ2-4	TRBD2	few	TGTGCCAGCAGGGTCCCTAGCGGGAGGGAAAACATTCAGTACTTC	CASRVPSGRENIQYF
TRBV5-5	TRBJ2-4	TRBD1	NA	TGTGCCAGCAGTACGGGACAGGCGGGAAACATTCAGTACTTC	CASSTGQAGNIQYF
TRBV6-2/TRBV6-3	TRBJ2-1	TRBD2	few	TGTGCCAGCAGTCTGCCAGGAGCGGGGGCTGACAATGAGCAGTTCTTC	CASSLPGAGADNEQFF
TRBV25-1	TRBJ1-2	NA	few	TGTGCCAGCAGTGAATCGGGCAGGGGAAGTGGCTACACCTTC	CASSESGRGSGYTF
TRBV19	TRBJ2-1	NA	NA	TGTGCCAGTACCTCCATCTTAACGGCCTCCTACAATGAGCAGTTCTTC	CASTSILTASYNEQFF
TRBV20-1	TRBJ2-7	NA	NA	TGCAGTGCTAGACAACTAGCCACGGGAGTCTACGAGCAGTACTTC	CSARQLATGVYEQYF
TRBV4-2	TRBJ2-1	NA	many	TGTGCCAGCAGCCAAGATACCAGCGGGGCTTACAGGGTCGATGAGCAGTTCTTC	CASSQDTSGAYRVDEQFF
TRBV4-2	TRBJ2-3	TRBD2	many	TGTGCCAGCAGCCAAGACGGAGCGGGAACAGATACGCAGTATTTT	CASSQDGAGTDTQYF
TRBV19	TRBJ2-2	NA	NA	TGTGCCAGTACGACGGGGGAACTCACCGGGGAGCTGTTTTTT	CASTTGELTGELFF
TRBV3-1	TRBJ2-6	TRBD1	NA	TGTACCAGCAGTTCTCCACGGACAGGGGATCGACCTGGGGCCAACGTCCTGACTTTC	CTSSSPRTGDRPGANVLTF
TRBV7-9	TRBJ2-1	NA	many	TGTGCCAGCAGCTACGGTCCCTTAGAAGGAGGAAAGTTCTTC	CASSYGPLEGGKFF
TRBV7-9	TRBJ1-1	NA	few	TGTGCCAGCAGCTATCGGACAGAGAGTGGCACTGAAGCTTTCTTT	CASSYRTESGTEAFF
TRBV11-2	TRBJ2-1	TRBD2	few	TGTGCCAGCAGCTTAGAGGGACTAGCGGGAGATCATTGGACCAACAATGAGCAGTTCTTC	CASSLEGLAGDHWTNNEQFF
TRBV29-1	TRBJ1-1	NA	many	TGCAGCGTTGTTGGGGGCAGGGCGACTGAAGCTTTCTTT	CSVVGGRATEAFF
TRBV27	TRBJ2-1	TRBD2	NA	TGTGCCAGCAGTTTATCGTGGCTAGCGGGAGAAAAAGTCGATGAGCAGTTCTTC	CASSLSWLAGEKVDEQFF
TRBV6-1	TRBJ2-2	TRBD2	NA	TGTGCCAGCAGCTCCAGCGGGATGAACACCGGGGAGCTGTTTTTT	CASSSSGMNTGELFF
TRBV12-3/TRBV12-4	TRBJ2-7	TRBD2	NA	TGTGCCAGCAGTTTCGTAGCGGGCCCCACCTACGAGCAGTACTTC	CASSFVAGPTYEQYF
TRBV12-3/TRBV12-4	TRBJ1-4	NA	many	TGTGCCAGCAGTTGGCGGGGAACGGATGAAAAACTGTTTTTT	CASSWRGTDEKLFF
TRBV29-1	TRBJ1-1	TRBD1	NA	TGCAGCGTTGAAACAGGGGGCTTTGACACTGAAGCTTTCTTT	CSVETGGFDTEAFF
TRBV7-9	TRBJ2-5	TRBD2	many	TGTGCCAGCAGCTTAGAACTAGCGGGAGGCCCTTCGAAGACCCAGTACTTC	CASSLELAGGPSKTQYF
TRBV3-1	TRBJ2-1	TRBD2	NA	TGTGCCAGCAGCCTAAGGGGACTAGCGGGACGTTCCTACAATGAGCAGTTCTTC	CASSLRGLAGRSYNEQFF
TRBV3-1	TRBJ2-1	NA	NA	TGTGCCAGCAGCCAAGATAATATAAGGCCTGGGCAGTTCTTC	CASSQDNIRPGQFF
TRBV29-1	TRBJ2-5	NA	many	TGCAGCGTTGAGAGGCAGCTCCAAGAGACCCAGTACTTC	CSVERQLQETQYF
TRBV20-1	TRBJ2-2	NA	few	TGCAGTGCTAGAGATCTAGCGTCGTCGGTAACAGTGGTTACCGGGGAGCTGTTTTTT	CSARDLASSVTVVTGELFF
TRBV7-2	TRBJ2-7	NA	many	TGTGCCAGCAGCTTAGTTCTGGTAACAGCCGGCTACGAGCAGTACTTC	CASSLVLVTAGYEQYF
TRBV7-9	TRBJ1-3	NA	few	TGTGCCAGCAGCTTAGACTGGGGCTCTGGAAACACCATATATTTT	CASSLDWGSGNTIYF
TRBV30	TRBJ2-1	TRBD2	few	TGTGCCTGGAGTGTGACTAGCGGGGTTAATGAGCAGTTCTTC	CAWSVTSGVNEQFF
TRBV20-1	TRBJ2-6	NA	many	TGCAGTGCTAGGCCTGGGGCCAACGTCCTGACTTTC	CSARPGANVLTF
TRBV7-9	TRBJ2-3	NA	many	TGTGCCAGCAGCCCCCTTGGTTTGGGGGCGGGCACAGATACGCAGTATTTT	CASSPLGLGAGTDTQYF
TRBV11-1	TRBJ2-3	NA	few	TGTGCCAGCAGCCCCAGTTCATTCCTCGACGATACGCAGTATTTT	CASSPSSFLDDTQYF
TRBV5-1	TRBJ2-1	TRBD2	NA	TGCGCCAGCAGCGCGACTAGCGGGAAGGGGTACAATGAGCAGTTCTTC	CASSATSGKGYNEQFF
TRBV5-1	TRBJ2-1	NA	many	TGCGCCAGCCACAATGAGCAGTTCTTC	CASHNEQFF
TRBV4-3	TRBJ2-2	NA	few	TGCGCCAGCAGCCAACGCGGAGGGCGGGGCGGGGAGCTGTTTTTT	CASSQRGGRGGELFF
TRBV6-1	TRBJ2-1	NA	few	TGTGCCAGCAGTCCTTCCCGACTACCTTACAATGAGCAGTTCTTC	CASSPSRLPYNEQFF
TRBV20-1	TRBJ2-2	NA	few	TGCAGTGCTAATCAGGGGGAGGTCGGGGAGCTGTTTTTT	CSANQGEVGELFF
TRBV7-9	TRBJ1-5	TRBD1	few	TGTGCCAGCAGCAAGACAGGGGGCGTCAATCAGCCCCAGCATTTT	CASSKTGGVNQPQHF
TRBV7-3	TRBJ2-1	TRBD1	NA	TGTGCCAGCAGCTTAGGGGACAGCCGCAATGAGCAGTTCTTC	CASSLGDSRNEQFF
TRBV20-1	TRBJ2-1	NA	few	TGCAGTGCTCACGTTGAGGAGCAGTTCTTC	CSAHVEEQFF
TRBV5-1	TRBJ1-1	NA	NA	TGCGCCAGCAGCTTGGTTCAGGGAACTGAAGCTTTCTTT	CASSLVQGTEAFF